Following are 9 T cell receptor beta chains from one sample sequenced in a study of CD8 T cells in Susac syndrome. The authors reverse transcribed roughly 0.5 to 1 ug RNA with random hexamers. TCRdb re-called the immunoSEQ multiplex PCR reads with MiXCR, one entry per CDR3 protein. In the table there are 150,000 to 190,000 distinct CDR3 sequences, approximately 95% of which are singletons. The sample taken for sequencing was CD4+ T cells from PBMCs. These receptors were obtained from a human donor with Susac syndrome.

This sequence joins TRBV20-1 and TRBJ1-1, with 7 bases aligning to TRBD1. The CDR3 covers 13 residues. The V gene's germline CDR1 is DFQATT and CDR2 SNEGSKA (reference sequence). V gave up 3 bases and J gave up 3 bases; unmatched junction bases: 4. The CDR3 nucleotides read TGCAGTGCTAGGCAGGGGGAGGACACTGAAGCTTTCTTT. Translating it yields CSARQGEDTEAFF.

The gene calls are TRBV5-4 and TRBJ2-7; D may correspond to TRBD1 or TRBD2 (5 bases each). The CDR3 length is 14 residues. The germline V gene encodes CDR1 SGHNT and CDR2 YYREEE (reference sequence). Trimming pared 0 bases from V and 3 bases from J, leaving 10 bases between. Here the CDR3 reads CASSLERGSYEQYF. CDR3 DNA: TGTGCCAGCAGCTTGGAACGGGGCAGCTACGAGCAGTACTTC.

The CDR3 sequence is CASSLGGELGGQGRGDTF. Here the CDR3 DNA reads TGTGCCAGCAGCTTAGGAGGCGAATTAGGTGGACAGGGGCGAGGAGACACCTTC. This sequence joins TRBV7-9 and TRBJ1-2; 9 bases map to TRBD1. The CDR3 runs 18 residues. The V gene's germline CDR1 is SEHNR and CDR2 FQNEAQ (reference sequence). J was trimmed by 12 bases and V by 1 base; bases with no gene match: 21. The entire variable domain, with the rest obtained from reference TRBV7-9 and TRBJ1-2, is as follows: DTGVSQNPRHKITKRGQNVTFRCDPISEHNRLYWYRQTLGQGPEFLTYFQNEAQLEKSRLLSDRFSAERPKGSFSTLEIQRTEQGDSAMYLCASSLGGELGGQGRGDTFGSGTRLTVV.

This chain joins TRBV29-1 and TRBJ1-1; D is uncertain. V lost 5 bases and J lost 4, with 5 bases in between. There are 10 residues in the CDR3. CDR1 is SQVTM, CDR2 ANQGSEA, per germline. The CDR3 DNA follows: TGCAGCGTTACCAGCACTGAAGCTTTCTTT. Translating it yields CSVTSTEAFF.

The chain recombines TRBV3-1 with TRBJ2-5; D unclear. Trimming stripped 1 base from V and 1 base from J, with 7 bases between. Germline V gene data show CDR1 as LGHDT and CDR2 as YNNKEL (reference sequence). CDR3 length: 14 amino acids. The CDR3 DNA follows: TGTGCCAGCAGCCAAGGACCAATCCAAGAGACCCAGTACTTC. This encodes CASSQGPIQETQYF.

The chain carries TRBV7-8 and TRBJ2-7; 8 positions match TRBD1. The V and J ends lost 5 bases and 5 bases, in that order; junction bases with no gene match: 8. The CDR3 loop spans 14 amino acids. Germline-derived CDR1 and CDR2 are SGHVS and FQNEAQ. CDR3 region: CASSPGQDRHEQYF. CDR3 nucleotide sequence: TGTGCCAGCAGCCCGGGACAGGATCGCCACGAGCAGTACTTC.

This chain uses TRBV10-3 with TRBJ2-5; D not resolved. This CDR3 is 14 amino acids long. V lost 3 bases to trimming and J lost 5 bases, with 13 bases between them. CDR1 is ENHRY, CDR2 SYGVKD, per germline. CDR3 residues: CAISETVNRETQYF. The CDR3 DNA reads as TGTGCCATCAGTGAAACCGTAAATCGGGAGACCCAGTACTTC.

In this sample, this clonotype turned up once. V gene TRBV20-1 combines with J gene TRBJ2-3; perhaps TRBD2 as D (7 bases). This CDR3 is 15 amino acids long. Germline V lookup: CDR1 DFQATT, CDR2 SNEGSKA (reference sequence). The germline V and J ends were trimmed by 1 base and 6 bases, with 17 bases remaining between them. This chain's CDR3 is CSARVRGGRPDTQYF. The CDR3 DNA reads TGCAGTGCTAGAGTTCGCGGGGGCCGTCCGGATACGCAGTATTTT.

V usage is TRBV29-1 and J usage is TRBJ2-3, with D tentatively TRBD1 or TRBD2 (5 bases each). This CDR3 has 13 residues. Trimming left V 8 bases short and J 3 bases short, with 15 bases between. Germline V lookup: CDR1 SQVTM, CDR2 ANQGSEA. CDR3 region: CSSLGRETDTQYF. CDR3 sequence (DNA): TGCAGCTCCCTCGGCAGGGAGACAGATACGCAGTATTTT.